What follows is one T cell receptor (beta chain) and its context. The antigen is not known. The data were taken from a study of T cells expressing NK-cell markers. Across the whole study: In sorted CD3+CD56+NKG2C+, CD3+CD56+NKG2C- and CD3+CD56-NKG2C+ T cells, TCR beta repertoires were obtained. One of eight sequenced donors was HCMV-seronegative; the other seven were seropositive. Study outcomes and limitations: Expanded NKG2C+ T cell clones were not confirmed as HCMV-specific.

Following a re-call of the 5' RACE reads, TCRdb has one entry per CDR3 protein and lacks DNA. Recorded for this sample: almost 450,000 distinct CDR3 sequences. The germline CDR1 and CDR2 sequences are DFQATT and SNEGSKA (reference sequence). This CDR3 comprises 12 residues. The TCR was taken from a woman between 18 and 70 years old in good health. The V gene is TRBV20-1, the J gene TRBJ1-2. Sample: blood T cells: a sorted CD56 or NKG2C T cell subset, CD4+ or CD8+ T cells, or bulk PBMC T cells (not recorded which). The CDR3 sequence: CSAPSRGYGYTF.